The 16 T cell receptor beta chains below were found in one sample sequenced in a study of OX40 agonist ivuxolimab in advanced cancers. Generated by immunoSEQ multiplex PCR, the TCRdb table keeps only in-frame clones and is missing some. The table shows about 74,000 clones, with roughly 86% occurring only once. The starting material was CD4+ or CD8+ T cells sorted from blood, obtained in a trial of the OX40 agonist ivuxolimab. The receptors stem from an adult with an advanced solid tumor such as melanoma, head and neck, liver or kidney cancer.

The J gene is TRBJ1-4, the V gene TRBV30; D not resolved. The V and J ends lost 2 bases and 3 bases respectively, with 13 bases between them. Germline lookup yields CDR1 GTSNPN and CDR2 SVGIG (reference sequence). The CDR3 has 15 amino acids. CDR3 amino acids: CAWSHTWAANEKLFF. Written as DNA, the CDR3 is TGTGCCTGGAGTCACACCTGGGCGGCTAATGAAAAACTGTTTTTT.

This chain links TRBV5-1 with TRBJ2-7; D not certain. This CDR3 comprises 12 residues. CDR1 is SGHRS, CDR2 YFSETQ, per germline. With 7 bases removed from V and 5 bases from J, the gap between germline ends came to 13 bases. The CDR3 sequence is CASHDPPNEQYF. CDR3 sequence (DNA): TGCGCCAGCCACGATCCCCCGAACGAGCAGTACTTC.

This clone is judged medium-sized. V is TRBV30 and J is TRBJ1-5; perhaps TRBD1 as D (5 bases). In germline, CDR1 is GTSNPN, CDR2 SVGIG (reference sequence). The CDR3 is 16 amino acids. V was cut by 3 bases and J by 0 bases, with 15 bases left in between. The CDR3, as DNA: TGTGCCTGGAGCCCAAGCGGGGGAAATAGCAATCAGCCCCAGCATTTT. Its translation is CAWSPSGGNSNQPQHF.

The CDR3: CASSLGQFYGYTF. The CDR3, as DNA: TGTGCCAGCAGCCTGGGACAGTTCTATGGCTACACCTTC. The chain recombines TRBV6-6 with TRBJ1-2; 7 positions agree with TRBD1. V trimming: 6 bases; J trimming: 4 bases; junction bases outside the gene matches: 5. There are 13 residues in the CDR3. CDR1 is MNHNY and CDR2 is SVGAGI in the germline V gene (reference sequence).

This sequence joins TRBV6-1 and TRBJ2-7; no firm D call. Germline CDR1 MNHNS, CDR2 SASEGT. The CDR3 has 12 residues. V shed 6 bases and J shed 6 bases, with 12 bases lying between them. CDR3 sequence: CASRDIVGEQYF. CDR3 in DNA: TGTGCCAGCAGGGATATAGTGGGCGAGCAGTACTTC.

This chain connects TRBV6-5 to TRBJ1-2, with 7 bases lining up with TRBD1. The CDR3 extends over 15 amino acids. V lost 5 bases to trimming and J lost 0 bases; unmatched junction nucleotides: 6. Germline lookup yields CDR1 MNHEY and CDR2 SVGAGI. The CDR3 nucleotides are TGTGCCAGCAGTGCCCAGGGGGTCTCTAACTATGGCTACACCTTC. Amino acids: CASSAQGVSNYGYTF.

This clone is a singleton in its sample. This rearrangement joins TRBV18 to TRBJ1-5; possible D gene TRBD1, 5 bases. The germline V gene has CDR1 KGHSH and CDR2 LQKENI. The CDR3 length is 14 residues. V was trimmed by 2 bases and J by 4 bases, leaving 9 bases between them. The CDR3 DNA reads TGTGCCAGCTCACCAGGTGGGGGAAATCAGCCCCAGCATTTT. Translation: CASSPGGGNQPQHF. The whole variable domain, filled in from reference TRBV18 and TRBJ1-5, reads NAGVMQNPRHLVRRRGQEARLRCSPMKGHSHVYWYRQLPEEGLKFMVYLQKENIIDESGMPKERFSAEFPKEGPSILRIQQVVRGDSAAYFCASSPGGGNQPQHFGDGTRLSIL.

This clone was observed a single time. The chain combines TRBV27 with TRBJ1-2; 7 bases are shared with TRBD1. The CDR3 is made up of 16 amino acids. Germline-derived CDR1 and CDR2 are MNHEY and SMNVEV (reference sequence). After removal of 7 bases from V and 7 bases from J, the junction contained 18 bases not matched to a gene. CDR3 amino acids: CASTGLGQGENGGYTF. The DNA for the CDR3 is TGTGCCAGCACGGGCTTGGGGCAGGGGGAAAATGGTGGCTACACCTTC.

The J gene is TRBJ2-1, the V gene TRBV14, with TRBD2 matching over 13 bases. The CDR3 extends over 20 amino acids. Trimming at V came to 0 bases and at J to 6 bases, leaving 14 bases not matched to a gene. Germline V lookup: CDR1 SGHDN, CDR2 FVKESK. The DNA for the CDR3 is TGTGCCAGCAGCCAAGATTGGACTAGCGGGAGTAGTAATCGCGGCAATGAGCAGTTCTTC. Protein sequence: CASSQDWTSGSSNRGNEQFF.

CDR3 sequence reads: CASSHLAESYNEQFF. The CDR3 coding sequence is TGTGCCAGCAGCCATCTAGCGGAATCCTACAATGAGCAGTTCTTC. The J gene is TRBJ2-1, the V gene TRBV11-2; 7 bases align to TRBD2. Germline CDR1 reads SGHAT; CDR2 reads FQNNGV. CDR3 length: 15 residues. V gave up 5 bases and J gave up 1 base; unmatched junction bases: 5.

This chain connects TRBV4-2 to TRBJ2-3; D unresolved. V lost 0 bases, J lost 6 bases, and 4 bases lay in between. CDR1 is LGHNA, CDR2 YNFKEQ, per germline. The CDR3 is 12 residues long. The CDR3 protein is CASSQEYDTQYF. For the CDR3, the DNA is TGTGCCAGCAGCCAAGAATACGATACGCAGTATTTT.

The CDR3 DNA follows: TGTGCCAGCAGCTCTACAGGTCCGCGTTCTGGAAACACCATATATTTT. Its protein is CASSSTGPRSGNTIYF. The chain couples TRBV11-2 to TRBJ1-3; maybe TRBD1 (5 bases). This CDR3 contains 16 residues. Trimming stripped 4 bases from V and 1 base from J, with 14 bases between. The germline gives CDR1 SGHAT, CDR2 FQNNGV.

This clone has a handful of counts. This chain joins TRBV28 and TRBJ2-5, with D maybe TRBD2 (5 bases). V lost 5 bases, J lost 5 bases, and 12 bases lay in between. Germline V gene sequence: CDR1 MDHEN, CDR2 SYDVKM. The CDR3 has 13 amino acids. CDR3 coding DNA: TGTGCCAGCAGTCTAGTAGCGATGGAGACCCAGTACTTC. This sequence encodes CASSLVAMETQYF.

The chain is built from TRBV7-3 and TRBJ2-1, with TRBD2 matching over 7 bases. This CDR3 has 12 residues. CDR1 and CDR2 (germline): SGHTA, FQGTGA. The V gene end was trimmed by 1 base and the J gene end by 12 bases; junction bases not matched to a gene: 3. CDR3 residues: CASSLSPGGQFF. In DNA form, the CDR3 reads TGTGCCAGCAGCTTAAGCCCGGGGGGGCAGTTCTTC.

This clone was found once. The CDR3 loop reads CASSKLYLGTAEDLNEQFF. DNA for the CDR3: TGTGCCAGCAGTAAACTATACCTTGGGACAGCCGAAGACCTCAATGAGCAGTTCTTC. V usage is TRBV27 and J usage is TRBJ2-1; 7 nucleotides align to TRBD1. CDR3 length equals 19 residues. V lost 5 bases, J lost 6 bases, and 22 bases stayed unmatched. The germline gives CDR1 MNHEY, CDR2 SMNVEV (reference sequence).

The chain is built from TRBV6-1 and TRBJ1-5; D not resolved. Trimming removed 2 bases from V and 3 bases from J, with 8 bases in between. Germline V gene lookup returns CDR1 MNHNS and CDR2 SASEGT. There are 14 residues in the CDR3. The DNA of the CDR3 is TGTGCCAGCAGTGAACAGGCCTACAATCAGCCCCAGCATTTT. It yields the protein CASSEQAYNQPQHF.